Sequencing of this TCR beta chain was carried out in a study of T cells in Graves' hyperthyroidism and ophthalmopathy. Amplified TCR beta CDR3 regions came from RNA transcripts. HTBI primers were used for first-round RT-PCR of the TCR CDR3. TCRdb analysed the multiplex PCR reads with MiXCR anew, one entry per CDR3 protein. Counted here are roughly 400,000 distinct CDR3 sequences, over 12% occurring once; the ten biggest clones make up around 30%. Germline V CDR1 and CDR2: SGHNT, YENEEA. The CDR3 loop spans 16 amino acids. Between the trimmed V and J ends, which lost 0 bases and 1 base, there was a span of 12 bases. Uncontrolled infection, other autoimmune disease, pregnancy or lactation disqualified patients from enrolment. This clonotype occurred many times.

This sequence joins TRBV11-3 and TRBJ2-5, with no clear D. The clonotype comes from a man aged 50 or older with Graves' ophthalmopathy. The sequencing input was blood. The CDR3 sequence is CASSLELWKSQETQYF. The CDR3 nucleotides read TGTGCCAGCAGCTTAGAATTATGGAAGTCCCAAGAGACCCAGTACTTC.